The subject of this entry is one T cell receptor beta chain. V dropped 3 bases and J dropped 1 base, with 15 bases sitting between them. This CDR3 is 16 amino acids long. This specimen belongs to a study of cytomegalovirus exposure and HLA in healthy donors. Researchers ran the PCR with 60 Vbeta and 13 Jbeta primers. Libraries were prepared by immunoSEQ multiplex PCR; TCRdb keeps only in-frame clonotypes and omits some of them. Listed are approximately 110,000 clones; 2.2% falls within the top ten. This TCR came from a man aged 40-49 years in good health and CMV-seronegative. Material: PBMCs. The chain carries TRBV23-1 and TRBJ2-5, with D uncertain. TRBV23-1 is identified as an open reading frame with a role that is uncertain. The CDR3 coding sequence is TGCGCCAGCAGTCATACATCGGAAGACTTCCAAGAGACCCAGTACTTC. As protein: CASSHTSEDFQETQYF.